Listed below are T cell receptor beta chains from one sample, sequenced in a study of patients and donors after allogeneic stem cell transplantation. One entry per CDR3 protein, called by TCRdb with MiXCR from the RT-PCR reads. This repertoire shows 410,000 or so distinct CDR3 sequences, 16% found once; its top ten account for 7.2%. The sequenced sample consisted of blood, either unsorted or a sorted T cell fraction (not recorded which). The source of these receptors is a human donor who was either an allogeneic HSCT recipient or a stem cell or donor lymphocyte infusion donor (not recorded which). It is not recorded whose cells these are; they may come from a transplant donor. Each CDR3 is given with its conserved first and last residue. The D gene is left open where the match is weak. Clone size is not always given. Where it is, it says once, few, many or a class for expanded clones.

J | size | V | D | DNA | CDR3
TRBJ2-7 | - | TRBV20-1 | TRBD2 | TGCAGTGCTAAAAATAGCGGGAGGATCGGCGAGCAGTACTTC | CSAKNSGRIGEQYF
TRBJ2-1 | - | TRBV6-1 | TRBD2 | TGTGCCAGCAACGGGGAGCGGGAGAAGTGGGTTAGGGTGGACAATGAGCAGTTCTTC | CASNGEREKWVRVDNEQFF
TRBJ2-7 | - | TRBV24-1 | TRBD2 | TGTGCCACCAGTGATGGAGGACTAGCGCGCCACTCCTACGAGCAGTACTTC | CATSDGGLARHSYEQYF
TRBJ2-7 | - | TRBV29-1 | - | TGCAGCGTTGAAGTAGGGCCAGGGAGCTCCTACGAGCAGTACTTC | CSVEVGPGSSYEQYF
TRBJ1-2 | few | TRBV12-3/TRBV12-4 | - | TGTGCCAGCAGTCTTCGGACAAACCTCTATGGCTACACCTTC | CASSLRTNLYGYTF
TRBJ2-7 | - | TRBV7-9 | - | TGTGCCAGCAGCTTAGTTCGGGCCCGTTACTCCTACGAGCAGTACTTC | CASSLVRARYSYEQYF
TRBJ2-7 | many | TRBV27 | - | TGTGCCAGCAGTTTTAGACTTGGATCCGAGCAGTACTTC | CASSFRLGSEQYF
TRBJ1-1 | medium-sized | TRBV5-1 | TRBD1 | TGTGCCAGCAGTTTAGTACAGGGGGCAAACACTGAAGCTTTCTTT | CASSLVQGANTEAFF
TRBJ1-3 | few | TRBV30 | - | TGTGCCTGGAGTGTTCGGGGGGGGGCTGGAAACACCATATATTTT | CAWSVRGGAGNTIYF
TRBJ2-7 | - | TRBV6-5 | - | TGTGCCGGCAGTTACTTACGATTTGGAAGGGACGGTTACGAGCAGTACTTC | CAGSYLRFGRDGYEQYF
TRBJ2-1 | few | TRBV13 | TRBD1 | TGTGCCAGCAGCGTTCGACCCGGGACAGCTAATGAGCAGTTCTTC | CASSVRPGTANEQFF
TRBJ2-7 | many | TRBV6-5 | - | TGTGCCAGCAGTTACTCGCCTGCCTACGAGCAGTACTTC | CASSYSPAYEQYF
TRBJ1-5 | - | TRBV20-1 | - | TGCAGTGCGATGGAGCCGAACCGGGAGCCCCAGCATTTT | CSAMEPNREPQHF
TRBJ2-7 | - | TRBV5-1 | TRBD1 | TGCGCCAGCAACCCACGTCCCGGGACAGGGTCCCACGAGCAGTACTTC | CASNPRPGTGSHEQYF
TRBJ2-5 | many | TRBV7-3 | - | TGTGCCAGCAGTTTAACCGGGTCCCAAGAGACCCAGTACTTC | CASSLTGSQETQYF
TRBJ1-2 | many | TRBV12-3/TRBV12-4 | - | TGTGCCAGCAGTCCCGGGACCCATTCTTCCTATGGCTACACCTTC | CASSPGTHSSYGYTF
TRBJ1-1 | - | TRBV11-3 | - | TGTGCCAGCAGCTCCGGGTCGGGAGCTTTCTTT | CASSSGSGAFF
TRBJ2-7 | few | TRBV29-1 | - | TGCAGCGTTAGGGACTCCTACTCCTACGAGCAGTACTTC | CSVRDSYSYEQYF
TRBJ2-1 | many | TRBV7-9 | TRBD2 | TGTGCCAGCAGCCCGACTAGCGGGCCAGCCTACAATGAGCAGTTCTTC | CASSPTSGPAYNEQFF
TRBJ2-3 | few | TRBV7-2 | - | TGTGCCAGCAGCTTGACTAGAACGCAAGATACGCAGTATTTT | CASSLTRTQDTQYF
TRBJ1-1 | few | TRBV5-1 | TRBD1 | TGCGCCAGCAGTCCGGACAGGGAACGCTTGTTGAATGATGAAGCTTTCTTT | CASSPDRERLLNDEAFF
TRBJ2-1 | few | TRBV4-2 | TRBD1 | TGTGCCAGCAGCCCACAGGGGGCAATGGGTGATGAGCAGTTCTTC | CASSPQGAMGDEQFF
TRBJ1-5 | - | TRBV24-1 | - | TGTGCCACCAGTGGGGGTTGCAATCAGCCCCAGCATTTT | CATSGGCNQPQHF
TRBJ2-5 | - | TRBV4-3 | - | TGCGCCAGCAGCCAAGATACTCTTGAGACCCAGTACTTC | CASSQDTLETQYF
TRBJ2-1 | few | TRBV15 | TRBD1 | TGTGCCACCAGCAGAGTTATCCGACAGGGGAATGAGCAGTTCTTC | CATSRVIRQGNEQFF
TRBJ2-3 | few | TRBV5-1 | - | TGCGCCAGCAGCTTGGATTCGGCAGGGGGCACAGATACGCAGTATTTT | CASSLDSAGGTDTQYF
TRBJ2-3 | - | TRBV5-1 | - | TGCGCCTCCCGGGGTTCTTTCGGCACAGATACGCAGTATTTT | CASRGSFGTDTQYF
TRBJ2-1 | few | TRBV5-1 | - | TGCGCCAGCAATCGAGCCGGTAATGAGCAGTTCTTC | CASNRAGNEQFF
TRBJ1-5 | - | TRBV18 | TRBD1 | TGTGCCAGCTCGCCGGGACAGGGAGGGCAGCCCCAGCATTTT | CASSPGQGGQPQHF
TRBJ2-7 | many | TRBV9 | - | TGTGCCAGCTCAGCCGGGCCGGGGGCCTACGAGCAGTACTTC | CASSAGPGAYEQYF
TRBJ2-7 | - | TRBV11-1 | - | TGTGCCAGCAGCTCCCAGGGAAACTCCTACGAGCAGTACTTC | CASSSQGNSYEQYF
TRBJ2-1 | - | TRBV5-6 | TRBD2 | TGTGCCAGCAGCTTGGCGTGGCGGGAGAAAAATGAGCAGTTCTTC | CASSLAWREKNEQFF